This T cell receptor beta chain was sequenced in a study of shared clonotypes between healthy human individuals (dated by TCRdb to 2019 to 2021). About the full investigation: Three men and a couple of women, aged 18 to 49 years, made up the cohort. To increase sequencing depth and limit assay-specific biases, different laboratories used diverse techniques to prepare libraries and sequence TCR repertoires. Between about 0.8 and 9 billion PBMCs per donor were obtained by leukapheresis. Per donor, three plates each were used for CD4 naive and CD4 memory, two for CD8 naive, and one for CD8 memory. The study deeply sequenced blood TCR repertoires of five healthy adults to estimate repertoire size and the extent of clonotype sharing between individuals. Study-wide findings and limitations: Higher generation probabilities were observed for clonotypes shared by all four sorted-subset donors than for non-shared clonotypes. Larger estimated clonotype richness was generally found for naive subsets than for memory subsets. When four donors were compared, the shared fraction of clonotypes was about 5.2% for naive CD4, 3.5% to 4% for naive CD8, 2% to 2.5% for memory CD4, and roughly 0.4% for memory CD8. Sampling was restricted to blood, and TCR repertoires in tissue are likely to differ from TCR repertoires in blood. Rarefaction of sorted-subset datasets indicated incomplete sequencing despite the large sequencing depth. Based on pairwise subsampling, the degree of clonotype sharing among donors was expected to be affected by sequencing depth. Because the study included only a small number of donors, the genetic and exposure-history diversity represented was limited.

Using the deep immunoSEQ assay, multiplex PCR amplified TCR CDR3 regions from genomic DNA. Extracted genomic DNA from each cell subset was spread evenly across all wells of several immunoSEQ 96-well plates, with each plate serving as a replicate. For sorted subsets, about 0.2 ug genomic DNA, equal to approximately 30,000 T cell genomes, was loaded into each replicate PCR. The purified libraries were quantified using a Qubit 3.0 fluorometer, sized with a Bioanalyzer 2100, and then quantified again using the KAPA Library Quantification kit. A separate single-read 150-cycle Illumina NextSeq 550 flow cell was used to sequence each immunoSEQ 96-well plate. Processing in the source paper ran as follows. Because the immunoSEQ output included only junctional sequences and no quality scores, the filtering could not be the same as the filtering used for full-length reads. To assign V/J genes and CDR3, sequences were annotated using PyIR, a Python wrapper for IgBLAST v1.9, with IMGT germline references. Reads were filtered out if the reads had weak V/J assignments (E-value above 1e-6), no CDR3, stop codons, out-of-frame junctions, or ambiguous translated residues. V3J clonotypes were defined as sequences sharing the same inferred V gene, J gene, and CDR3 amino acid sequence. Percentage overlap between repertoires was computed as shared unique clonotypes divided by the size of the smaller repertoire. Richness of each repertoire was evaluated using RTK rarefaction, the Chao1 estimator, and Recon v2.1 estimates of unobserved clonotypes. For all TCRbeta clonotypes obtained by the gDNA method from several donors, generation probabilities were computed with OLGA. Held by TCRdb, this immuneACCESS table contains in-frame sequences only and omits some clones. Under half of the omission traces to an unresolved V gene where checked; the cause of the rest is unknown. The DNA was the basis for D and trimming; V, J and clone size are from that table. The sample profile shows over 850,000 clones; about 80% of them were found once. Approximately 0.5% of the sample rests with the top ten.

As concerns this clone: There is no known antigen for this receptor. Base-call qualities are not available, and no considerably larger clone is one nucleotide away.

Healthy HIV-negative adults with no recently reported acute infections or vaccinations were included as donors. Every donor was a Caucasian adult residing in Nashville, Tennessee, USA. CD4+ T cells were enriched by magnetic negative selection, after which naive cells were positively selected on CD45RA and the negative fraction was taken as the memory subset. After blood collection by leukapheresis, PBMCs were isolated using Ficoll-Histopaque density gradient centrifugation and then cryopreserved in the vapor phase of liquid nitrogen. Analytical flow cytometry was used to check the purity and quantity of each magnetically sorted T cell population. From each sorted fraction, genomic DNA was isolated and quantified by UV absorbance on a Nanodrop 2000c. Trimming removed 3 bases from V and 7 bases from J, leaving 10 bases between the germline ends. CDR1 KGHSH and CDR2 LQKENI were looked up in the germline V gene. The CDR3 has 12 amino acids, counting the end cysteine and phenylalanine. Solely the CDR3 DNA is kept, with 36 bases framed from the first base.

This sequence was found in a man younger than 30 in good health. Some clones in this sample may be carry-over from other donors' samples. Material for sequencing was memory CD4+ T cells from PBMCs. This sample's cell subset or site label indicates: CD45RA-negative fraction. Recombination joined TRBV18 with TRBJ2-7, with a tentative D gene TRBD2 over 6 matching bases. The CDR3: CASSPGGREQYF. The DNA sequence is as follows: TGTGCCAGCTCACCGGGAGGTAGGGAGCAGTACTTC.